These 20 T cell receptor beta chains were sequenced from one sample in a study of T cell responses to AZD1222 COVID-19 vaccine. Sequencing was performed with immunoSEQ multiplex PCR; in TCRdb, only in-frame clones are kept and a portion is missing. The sample records approximately 270,000 clones, 90% to 95% being singletons. This specimen was peripheral blood, taken 28 days after the second AZD1222 dose. These receptors were collected from an adult who received the AZD1222 COVID-19 vaccine.

This sequence joins TRBV7-9 and TRBJ2-7, with D tentatively TRBD2 (8 bases). The CDR3 contains 14 residues. Per the germline V gene, CDR1 is SEHNR and CDR2 is FQNEAQ (reference sequence). V lost 5 bases, J lost 9 bases, and 20 bases lay in between. In DNA, the CDR3 is TGTGCCAGCAGCCAACCGGGACTAGGGGGCCTGCAGTACTTC. Protein sequence: CASSQPGLGGLQYF.

The genes are TRBV24-1 and TRBJ1-5; D ambiguous. V was cut by 8 bases and J by 2 bases, with 15 bases left in between. CDR3 length equals 15 residues. From germline, CDR1 is KGHDR and CDR2 SFDVKD. The CDR3 DNA sequence: TGTGCCACCAACTTTAAGGGATGGGGCAATCAGCCCCAGCATTTT. Its protein product is CATNFKGWGNQPQHF.

This chain links TRBV5-1 with TRBJ2-7; no definite D call. Per the germline V gene, CDR1 is SGHRS and CDR2 is YFSETQ. The CDR3 is 15 amino acids. V was pared by 3 bases and J by 2 bases, with 15 bases between. The CDR3 sequence: CASSWPTSSPYEQYF. CDR3 in DNA: TGCGCCAGCAGCTGGCCGACCAGCTCCCCCTACGAGCAGTACTTC.

The rearrangement uses TRBV5-1 and TRBJ2-7, with D perhaps assigned TRBD1 or TRBD2 (6 bases each). Germline-derived CDR1 and CDR2 are SGHRS and YFSETQ. The germline V and J ends were trimmed by 0 bases and 3 bases, with 13 bases remaining between them. The CDR3 runs 15 residues. DNA of the CDR3: TGCGCCAGCAGCTTGGCTACGGGGGCCGGCTACGAGCAGTACTTC. It specifies CASSLATGAGYEQYF.

This chain links TRBV18 with TRBJ2-7, with unresolved D. Germline loops: CDR1 KGHSH, CDR2 LQKENI. There are 12 residues in the CDR3. V was trimmed by 2 bases and J by 6 bases, leaving 8 bases between them. The CDR3 DNA sequence: TGTGCCAGCTCACCAAAAGCAGGCGAGCAGTACTTC. It codes for CASSPKAGEQYF.

This rearrangement joins TRBV7-8 to TRBJ2-2, with TRBD1 matching 7 bases. J gave up 6 bases and V 5 bases, and 3 bases lay outside the gene matches. CDR1 and CDR2 (germline): SGHVS, FQNEAQ. The CDR3 is 13 amino acids. CDR3 nucleotide sequence: TGTGCCAGCAGCCCGACAGGGTCCGGGGAGCTGTTTTTT. This sequence encodes CASSPTGSGELFF.

The chain recombines TRBV4-1 with TRBJ1-2; D gene ambiguous. V was cut by 1 base and J by 1 base, with 10 bases left in between. Germline lookup yields CDR1 MGHRA and CDR2 YSYEKL. The CDR3 spans 15 residues. CDR3 region: CASSQGHLLNYGYTF. The CDR3, as DNA: TGCGCCAGCAGCCAAGGGCACCTACTTAACTATGGCTACACCTTC.

This clone was seen a single time. The rearrangement joins TRBV11-1 to TRBJ2-7; either TRBD1 or TRBD2 may fit D (5 bases each). The CDR3 is made up of 13 amino acids. The germline CDR1 and CDR2 sequences are SGHAT and FQDESV (reference sequence). With 5 bases removed from V and 0 bases from J, the gap between germline ends came to 8 bases. This CDR3 is CASSPGTSYEQYF. The CDR3 region has the DNA TGTGCCAGCAGCCCCGGGACCTCCTACGAGCAGTACTTC.

CDR3 protein: CASSFSTLRTYEQYF. The CDR3 DNA is TGTGCCAGCAGCTTCAGCACTCTCAGAACCTACGAGCAGTACTTC. The chain employs TRBV5-6 and TRBJ2-7; no reliable D call. Looked up from germline, CDR1 is SGHDT and CDR2 is YYEEEE. This CDR3 region has 15 residues. Trimming took 2 bases from V and 2 from J, leaving 14 bases between them.

The chain joins TRBV5-1 to TRBJ2-7, with 8 bases fitting TRBD1. Unmatched junction bases numbered 8, after V lost 4 bases and J lost 5 bases. CDR1 SGHRS and CDR2 YFSETQ come from the germline V gene. This CDR3 has 14 residues. The CDR3 region has the DNA TGCGCCAGCAGCGGGCAGGGGGCTACCCACGAGCAGTACTTC. Amino acids: CASSGQGATHEQYF.

The chain carries TRBV7-8 and TRBJ1-1, with D perhaps TRBD1 (5 bases). V gave up 5 bases and J gave up 3 bases, with 10 bases separating them. This CDR3 region has 13 residues. CDR1 and CDR2 from the germline V gene are SGHVS and FQNEAQ. In DNA form, the CDR3 reads TGTGCCAGCAGCCAGCGGGGGGACACTGAAGCTTTCTTT. It translates to CASSQRGDTEAFF.

The V and J genes are TRBV28 and TRBJ1-2; TRBD1 is a possible D gene (5 bases). This CDR3 has 16 amino acids. CDR1 is MDHEN, CDR2 SYDVKM, per germline. V gave up 4 bases and J gave up 1 base, with 16 bases separating them. Here the CDR3 reads CASSYPRGSGNYGYTF. In nucleotides, the CDR3 is TGTGCCAGCAGTTACCCCCGGGGGTCGGGTAACTATGGCTACACCTTC.

The chain links TRBV5-1 to TRBJ2-5; D is unclear. Trimming cost V 0 bases and J 4 bases, with 10 bases left between them. The length of the CDR3 is 14 residues. CDR1 and CDR2 from the germline V gene are SGHRS and YFSETQ. CDR3 protein: CASSLGPPPETQYF. The CDR3 nucleotides read TGCGCCAGCAGCTTGGGACCGCCCCCAGAGACCCAGTACTTC.

A remark on this clone: The same CDR3 can be traced to other DNA sequences in this sample. V is TRBV19 and J is TRBJ1-1; D uncertain. CDR3 length: 11 residues. Trimming cost V 8 bases and J 2 bases, with 6 bases left between them. CDR1 is LNHDA and CDR2 is SQIVND in the germline V gene (reference sequence). CDR3 bases: TGTGCCAGTGAGGGTAACACTGAAGCTTTCTTT. Protein: CASEGNTEAFF.

This chain connects TRBV6-5 to TRBJ1-2, with D hard to call. Deletions cut 5 bases from V and 2 bases from J, with 9 bases between. This CDR3 region has 13 residues. Germline V gene sequence: CDR1 MNHEY, CDR2 SVGAGI. Written as DNA, the CDR3 is TGTGCCAGCAGTCGCGACGGAAACTATGGCTACACCTTC. This encodes CASSRDGNYGYTF.

The table lists this clone with a count of one. The chain has TRBV6-5 and TRBJ1-5; perhaps TRBD1 as D (6 bases). The germline V and J ends were trimmed by 7 bases and 4 bases, with 17 bases remaining between them. The germline V gene has CDR1 MNHEY and CDR2 SVGAGI. This CDR3 comprises 15 residues. The CDR3 coding sequence is TGTGCCAGCACTCTCGGGACACCAATTAATCAGCCCCAGCATTTT. This translates into CASTLGTPINQPQHF.

V usage is TRBV2 and J usage is TRBJ2-7; 12 bases fit TRBD2. CDR1 and CDR2 (germline): SNHLY, FYNNEI. Unmatched junction bases numbered 2, after V lost 6 bases and J lost 2 bases. The CDR3 contains 14 residues. The CDR3 DNA reads as TGTGCCAGCAGGTCTAGCGGGGGGGCCTACGAGCAGTACTTC. Translated: CASRSSGGAYEQYF.

The chain employs TRBV7-2 and TRBJ1-5, with a possible D match to TRBD1 (5 bases). In germline, CDR1 is SGHTA, CDR2 FQGNSA. The CDR3 length is 16 residues. V was clipped by 1 base and J by 7 bases, with 17 bases between them. CDR3 nucleotides: TGTGCCAGCAGCTTAGTAAGGGCAGGGATTGGCCAGCCCCAGCATTTT. As protein: CASSLVRAGIGQPQHF.

This clone was seen a single time. The J gene is TRBJ1-6, the V gene TRBV28, with D possibly being TRBD1 (5 bases). Germline V gene sequence: CDR1 MDHEN, CDR2 SYDVKM. V was trimmed by 8 bases and J by 10 bases, leaving 12 bases between them. The CDR3 runs to 12 residues. CDR3 loop: CASLGGGSPLHF. As DNA, the CDR3 is TGTGCCAGCCTCGGGGGAGGGTCACCCCTCCACTTT.

This chain joins TRBV5-8 and TRBJ2-3; D gene uncertain. V lost 4 bases and J lost 1, with 4 bases in between. Germline lookup yields CDR1 SGHTS and CDR2 YDEGEE. The CDR3 consists of 12 residues. Written as DNA, the CDR3 is TGTGCCAGCAGCCCAGGCACAGATACGCAGTATTTT. Translated: CASSPGTDTQYF.